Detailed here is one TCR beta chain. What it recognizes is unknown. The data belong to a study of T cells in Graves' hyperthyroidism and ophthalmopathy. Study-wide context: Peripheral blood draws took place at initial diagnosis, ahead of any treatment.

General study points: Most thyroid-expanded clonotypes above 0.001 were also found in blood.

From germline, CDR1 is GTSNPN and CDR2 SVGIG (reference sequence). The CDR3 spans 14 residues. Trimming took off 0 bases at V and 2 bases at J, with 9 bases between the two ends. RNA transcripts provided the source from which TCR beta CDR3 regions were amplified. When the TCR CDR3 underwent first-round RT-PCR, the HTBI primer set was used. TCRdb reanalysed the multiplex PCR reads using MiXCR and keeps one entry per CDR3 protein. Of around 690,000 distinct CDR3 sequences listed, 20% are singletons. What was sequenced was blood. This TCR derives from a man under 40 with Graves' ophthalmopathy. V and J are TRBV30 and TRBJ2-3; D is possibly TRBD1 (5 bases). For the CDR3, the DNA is TGTGCCTGGAGTGTTGGACAAACCACAGATACGCAGTATTTT. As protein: CAWSVGQTTDTQYF. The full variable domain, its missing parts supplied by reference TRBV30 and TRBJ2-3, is SQTIHQWPATLVQPVGSPLSLECTVEGTSNPNLYWYRQAAGRGLQLLFYSVGIGQISSEVPQNLSASRPQDRQFILSSKKLLLSDSGFYLCAWSVGQTTDTQYFGPGTRLTVL.